The rows below give T cell receptor beta chains drawn from one sample of a study of T cell repertoires in cytomegalovirus infection. TCRdb re-called the reads through MiXCR, storing one row per CDR3 protein. This sample has 360,000 or so distinct CDR3 sequences; about a third occur once, and the top ten carry roughly 13%. No cognate antigen is known for these TCRs. Sample: cultured PBMCs, taken from culture after CMV antigen stimulation. These receptor sequences come from a human donor in good health (CMV status not recorded). Some clones in this sample may be carry-over from other donors' samples. Both conserved end residues are part of each CDR3. The D gene is left open where the match is weak. Part of the rows lack a size; the others show once, few, many or a class for expanded clones.

CDR3aa,CDR3nt,abundance,j_gene,d_gene,len,v_gene
CASSILNSNQPQHF,TGTGCCAGTAGTATACTTAATAGCAATCAGCCCCAGCATTTT,-,TRBJ1-5,-,14,TRBV19
CSARAGGGTQYF,TGCAGTGCTAGGGCGGGCGGGGGGACCCAGTACTTC,-,TRBJ2-5,TRBD2,12,TRBV20-1
CASSRGQGESYEQYF,TGCGCCAGCAGCCGGGGACAGGGGGAGTCCTACGAGCAGTACTTC,-,TRBJ2-7,TRBD1,15,TRBV4-1
CASRLNDEQFF,TGTGCCAGCAGGTTAAACGATGAGCAGTTCTTC,-,TRBJ2-1,-,11,TRBV7-2
CASSITGGNQPQHF,TGTGCCAGTAGTATTACAGGGGGCAATCAGCCCCAGCATTTT,-,TRBJ1-5,TRBD1,14,TRBV19
CASSLRGSGNTIYF,TGTGCCAGCAGTTTACGGGGCTCTGGAAACACCATATATTTT,few,TRBJ1-3,-,14,TRBV28
CASSPLGKPSLGNQPQHF,TGTGCCAGCAGCCCCCTGGGGAAGCCTTCCCTTGGCAATCAGCCCCAGCATTTT,few,TRBJ1-5,-,18,TRBV6-2/TRBV6-3
CASSFLDRVIDQPQHF,TGTGCCAGCAGCTTCCTGGACAGGGTAATTGATCAGCCCCAGCATTTT,-,TRBJ1-5,TRBD1,16,TRBV7-9
CASSQGAASGRNEQFF,TGTGCCAGCAGTCAAGGGGCGGCTAGCGGGAGGAATGAGCAGTTCTTC,few,TRBJ2-1,TRBD2,16,TRBV28
CASTRATSGSTYTGELFF,TGTGCCAGCACCCGAGCGACTAGCGGGAGTACGTACACCGGGGAGCTGTTTTTT,few,TRBJ2-2,TRBD2,18,TRBV27
CASSTGLAGDTYNEQFF,TGTGCCAGCAGTACGGGACTAGCGGGAGATACCTACAATGAGCAGTTCTTC,-,TRBJ2-1,TRBD2,17,TRBV6-8
CASSLVAYEKLFF,TGTGCCAGCAGCTTAGTGGCCTATGAAAAACTGTTTTTT,many,TRBJ1-4,-,13,TRBV7-9
CASNRFANTGELFF,TGTGCCAGCAACAGGTTCGCGAACACCGGGGAGCTGTTTTTT,few,TRBJ2-2,-,14,TRBV27
CASSLALLSTDTQYF,TGTGCCAGCAGCTTAGCCCTCCTTAGCACAGATACGCAGTATTTT,many,TRBJ2-3,-,15,TRBV7-2
CASSEDRAYQPQHF,TGTGCCAGCAGCGAGGACAGGGCATATCAGCCCCAGCATTTT,few,TRBJ1-5,TRBD1,14,TRBV7-2
CASSQEALSNYGYTF,TGCGCCAGCAGCCAAGAAGCCTTGTCTAACTATGGCTACACCTTC,once,TRBJ1-2,-,15,TRBV4-1
CAIGHRGPNEKLFF,TGTGCCATCGGTCACAGGGGGCCTAATGAAAAACTGTTTTTT,-,TRBJ1-4,TRBD1,14,TRBV10-3
CAVSRDQSSYNEQFF,TGTGCCGTTAGCCGGGACCAGAGCTCCTACAATGAGCAGTTCTTC,-,TRBJ2-1,-,15,TRBV6-5
CSAPAWSYEQYF,TGCAGTGCTCCAGCTTGGTCCTACGAGCAGTACTTC,-,TRBJ2-7,-,12,TRBV20-1
CASSSPGQAGLYGYTF,TGTGCCAGCAGTTCCCCGGGACAGGCCGGGCTTTATGGCTACACCTTC,-,TRBJ1-2,TRBD1,16,TRBV6-1
CASSQGAGRSIYGYTF,TGTGCCAGCAGCCAGGGGGCGGGACGGAGTATCTATGGCTACACCTTC,-,TRBJ1-2,TRBD1,16,TRBV7-8
CASRPGTSGTETQYF,TGTGCCAGCAGACCCGGGACTAGCGGGACCGAGACCCAGTACTTC,-,TRBJ2-5,TRBD2,15,TRBV12-3/TRBV12-4
CASSQDSTRSGRASEQFF,TGCGCCAGCAGCCAAGATTCGACCCGAAGCGGGAGGGCCTCTGAGCAGTTCTTC,few,TRBJ2-1,TRBD2,18,TRBV4-3
CASSRGRFRRNTEAFF,TGTGCCAGCAGCCGAGGAAGGTTCAGAAGAAACACTGAAGCTTTCTTT,few,TRBJ1-1,-,16,TRBV12-3/TRBV12-4
CASRQTLAENTGELFF,TGTGCCAGCAGGCAGACCCTAGCGGAAAACACCGGGGAGCTGTTTTTT,many,TRBJ2-2,TRBD2,16,TRBV7-2
CASSPTGHLTSNTEAFF,TGTGCCAGCAGTCCGACGGGACACTTGACGTCAAACACTGAAGCTTTCTTT,few,TRBJ1-1,-,17,TRBV12-3/TRBV12-4
CASSLDAARTRYF,TGTGCCAGCAGCTTAGACGCCGCCCGTACGCGGTATTTT,-,TRBJ2-3,-,13,TRBV7-9
CASSMNLAGGAETQYF,TGTGCCAGCTCGATGAACCTAGCGGGAGGCGCAGAGACCCAGTACTTC,-,TRBJ2-5,TRBD2,16,TRBV18